This T cell receptor beta chain appears in the sequencing data of a study of T-cell memory formation after mild COVID-19. On the study more broadly: Clusters were largely donor specific.

TCRdb processed the 5' RACE reads anew with MiXCR; each CDR3 protein has one entry. The table includes about 560,000 distinct CDR3 sequences, about 22% detected once. The junction had 6 bases not matched to a gene; V was cut back by 1 base and J by 5 bases. The CDR3 has 15 amino acids. The germline V gene has CDR1 SGHVS and CDR2 FNYEAQ. The material sequenced was PBMCs or a T cell subset sorted from them (not recorded which). The clonotype originates from an adult woman who had mild COVID-19 (a few samples of this study predate the infection). Cell type and time point are not known. V usage is TRBV7-6 and J usage is TRBJ2-3; 7 bases fit TRBD2. CDR3: CASSLGGRRRDTQYF. The CDR3 nucleotides are TGTGCCAGCAGCTTAGGCGGGAGACGTCGAGATACGCAGTATTTT.